This T cell receptor (beta chain) was found in a study of neurological immune-mediated disorders. Ten or more counts support this clonotype. Synthesis of cDNA was accomplished via 5'RACE employing 10-nucleotide random UMIs. Sequencing runs each yielded over 180 million TCR-beta sequences from 15-18 subjects. Via MiXCR, TCRdb re-called the 5' RACE reads, giving one row per CDR3 protein. The repertoire includes roughly 42,000 distinct CDR3 sequences, roughly 14% of them detected once, and about an eighth sits in the top ten. Time point given: longitudinal time-point 3. The sample consisted of PBMCs. This TCR came from a man aged 25 to 40 in good health.

The DNA for the CDR3 is TGTGCCAGCGGGGGGGCAGCCCGGATCTACAATGAGCAGTTCTTC. Translated: CASGGAARIYNEQFF. The chain recombines TRBV7-9 with TRBJ2-1; D might be TRBD2 (7 bases). There are 15 residues in the CDR3. Germline values: CDR1 SEHNR, CDR2 FQNEAQ (reference sequence). V lost 8 bases to trimming and J lost 3 bases, with 17 bases between them.